The source of this T cell receptor (beta chain) is a study of blood T cell repertoires in COVID-19. Study-wide context: The analysed material was cDNA or gDNA that came from T cells, B-cell-depleted T cells, or PBMCs.

This clone was observed a few times. Sequencing used immunoSEQ multiplex PCR; TCRdb keeps in-frame clones, though not all of them. The repertoire includes 90,000 to 150,000 clones, about three quarters of them detected once, and 6.2% sits in the top ten. V lost 6 bases, J lost 6 bases, and 15 bases lay in between. From germline, CDR1 is KGHSH and CDR2 LQKENI. The CDR3 is 14 residues long. The chain is built from TRBV18 and TRBJ2-4, with D perhaps TRBD1 (5 bases). This clonotype originated in a man in his 70s with acute or convalescent COVID-19. Sequenced: peripheral blood. The CDR3 sequence: CASSLTQQGNIQYF. The CDR3 nucleotides are TGTGCCAGCTCTCTTACGCAGCAGGGAAACATTCAGTACTTC.